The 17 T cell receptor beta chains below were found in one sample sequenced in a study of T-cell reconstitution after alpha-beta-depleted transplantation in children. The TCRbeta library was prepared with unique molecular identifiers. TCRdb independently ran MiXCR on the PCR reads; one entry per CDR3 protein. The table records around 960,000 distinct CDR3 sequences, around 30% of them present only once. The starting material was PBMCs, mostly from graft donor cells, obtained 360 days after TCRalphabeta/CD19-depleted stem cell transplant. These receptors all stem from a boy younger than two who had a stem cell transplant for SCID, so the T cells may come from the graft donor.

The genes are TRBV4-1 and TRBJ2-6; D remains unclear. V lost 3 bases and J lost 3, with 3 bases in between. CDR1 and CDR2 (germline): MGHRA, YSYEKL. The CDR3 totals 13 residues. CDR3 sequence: CASSQYGANVLTF. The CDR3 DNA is TGCGCCAGCAGCCAGTATGGGGCCAACGTCCTGACTTTC.

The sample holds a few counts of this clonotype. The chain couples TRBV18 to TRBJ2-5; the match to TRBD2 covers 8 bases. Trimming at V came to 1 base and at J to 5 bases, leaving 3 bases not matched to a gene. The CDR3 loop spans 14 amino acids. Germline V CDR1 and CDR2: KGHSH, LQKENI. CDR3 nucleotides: TGTGCCAGCTCACCACAAGTAGCGGGGGAGACCCAGTACTTC. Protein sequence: CASSPQVAGETQYF. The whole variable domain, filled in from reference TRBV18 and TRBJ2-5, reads NAGVMQNPRHLVRRRGQEARLRCSPMKGHSHVYWYRQLPEEGLKFMVYLQKENIIDESGMPKERFSAEFPKEGPSILRIQQVVRGDSAAYFCASSPQVAGETQYFGPGTRLLVL.

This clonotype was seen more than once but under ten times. CDR3 bases: TGTGCCAGCAAATGGCCGGGACGGGCAGATACGCAGTATTTT. As protein: CASKWPGRADTQYF. The chain has TRBV2 and TRBJ2-3; D is perhaps TRBD1 or TRBD2 (5 bases each). CDR3 length: 14 residues. V was shortened by 7 bases and J by 4 bases, with 15 bases between the two germline ends. Germline V gene sequence: CDR1 SNHLY, CDR2 FYNNEI.

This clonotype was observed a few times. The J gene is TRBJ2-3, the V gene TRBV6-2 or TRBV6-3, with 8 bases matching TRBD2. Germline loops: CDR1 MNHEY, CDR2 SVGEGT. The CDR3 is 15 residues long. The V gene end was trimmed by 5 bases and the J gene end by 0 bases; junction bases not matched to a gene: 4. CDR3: CASSIRGGSTDTQYF. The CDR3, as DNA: TGTGCCAGCAGTATTCGGGGGGGCAGCACAGATACGCAGTATTTT.

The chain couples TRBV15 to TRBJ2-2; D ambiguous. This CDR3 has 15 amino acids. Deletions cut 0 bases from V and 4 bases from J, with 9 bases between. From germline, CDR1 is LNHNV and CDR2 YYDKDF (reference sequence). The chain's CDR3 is CATSRDQVGTGELFF. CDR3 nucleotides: TGTGCCACCAGCAGAGATCAGGTTGGCACCGGGGAGCTGTTTTTT.

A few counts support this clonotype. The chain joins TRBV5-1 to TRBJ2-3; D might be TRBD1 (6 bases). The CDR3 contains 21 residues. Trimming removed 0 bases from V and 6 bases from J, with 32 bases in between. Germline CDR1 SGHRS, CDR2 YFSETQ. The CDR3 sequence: CASSLVPLLPQGHSRADTQYF. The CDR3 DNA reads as TGCGCCAGCAGCTTGGTCCCCCTCCTTCCACAGGGCCATTCCAGAGCGGATACGCAGTATTTT.

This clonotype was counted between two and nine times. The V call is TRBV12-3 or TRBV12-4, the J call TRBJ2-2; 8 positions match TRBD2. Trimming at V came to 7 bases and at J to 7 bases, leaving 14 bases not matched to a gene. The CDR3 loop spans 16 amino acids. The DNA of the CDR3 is TGTGCCAGCACCGGGAGGGGACACTTTCGTTTCGGGGAGCTGTTTTTT. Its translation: CASTGRGHFRFGELFF.

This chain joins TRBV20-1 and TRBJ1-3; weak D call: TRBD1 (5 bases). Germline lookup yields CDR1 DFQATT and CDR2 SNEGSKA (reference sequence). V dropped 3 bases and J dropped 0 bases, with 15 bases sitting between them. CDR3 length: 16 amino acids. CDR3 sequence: CSASSRALHSGNTIYF. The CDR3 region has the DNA TGCAGTGCTAGTAGCAGGGCCCTGCACTCTGGAAACACCATATATTTT.

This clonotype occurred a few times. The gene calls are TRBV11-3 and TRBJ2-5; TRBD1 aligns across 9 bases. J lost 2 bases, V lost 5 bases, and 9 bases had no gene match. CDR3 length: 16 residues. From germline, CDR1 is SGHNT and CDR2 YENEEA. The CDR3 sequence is CASSRGQGVGQETQYF. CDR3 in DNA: TGTGCCAGCAGCCGGGGACAGGGTGTGGGGCAAGAGACCCAGTACTTC.

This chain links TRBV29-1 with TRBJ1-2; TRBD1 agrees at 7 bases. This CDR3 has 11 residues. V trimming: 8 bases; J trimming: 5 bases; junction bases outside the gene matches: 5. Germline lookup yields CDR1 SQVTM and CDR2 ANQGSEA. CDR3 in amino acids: CSFRQGYGYTF. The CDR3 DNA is TGCAGCTTCCGACAGGGTTATGGCTACACCTTC.

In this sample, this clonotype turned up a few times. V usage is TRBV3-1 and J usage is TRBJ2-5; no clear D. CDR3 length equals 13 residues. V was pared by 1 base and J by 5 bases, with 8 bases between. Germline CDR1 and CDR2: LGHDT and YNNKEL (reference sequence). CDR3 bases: TGTGCCAGCAGCCAAGGACCCCTGGAGACCCAGTACTTC. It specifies CASSQGPLETQYF.

CDR3 coding DNA: TGTGCCAGCAGTCAAGACAGTCCCCCCTATGGCTACACCTTC. Protein sequence: CASSQDSPPYGYTF. This sequence joins TRBV6-1 and TRBJ1-2, with D maybe TRBD1 (5 bases). V was trimmed by 5 bases and J by 4 bases, leaving 14 bases between them. In germline, CDR1 is MNHNS, CDR2 SASEGT. The CDR3 runs to 14 residues.

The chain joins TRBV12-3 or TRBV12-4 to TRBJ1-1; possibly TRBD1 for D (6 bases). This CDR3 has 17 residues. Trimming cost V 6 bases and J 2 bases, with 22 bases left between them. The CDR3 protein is CASSSTGRGGFNTEAFF. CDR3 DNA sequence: TGTGCCAGCAGCTCGACAGGTCGTGGGGGCTTCAACACTGAAGCTTTCTTT.

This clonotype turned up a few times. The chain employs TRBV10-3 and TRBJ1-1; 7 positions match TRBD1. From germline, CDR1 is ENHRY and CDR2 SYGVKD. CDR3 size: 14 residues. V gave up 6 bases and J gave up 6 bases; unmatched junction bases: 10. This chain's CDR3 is CAISNVGTVAEAFF. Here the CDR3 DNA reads TGTGCCATCAGCAACGTTGGGACAGTTGCTGAAGCTTTCTTT.

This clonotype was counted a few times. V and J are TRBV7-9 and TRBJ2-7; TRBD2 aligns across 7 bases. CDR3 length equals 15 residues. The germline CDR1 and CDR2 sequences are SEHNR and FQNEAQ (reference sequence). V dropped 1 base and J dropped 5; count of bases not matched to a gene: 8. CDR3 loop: CASSLDGRGVDEQYF. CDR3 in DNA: TGTGCCAGCAGCTTAGATGGTCGGGGGGTTGACGAGCAGTACTTC.

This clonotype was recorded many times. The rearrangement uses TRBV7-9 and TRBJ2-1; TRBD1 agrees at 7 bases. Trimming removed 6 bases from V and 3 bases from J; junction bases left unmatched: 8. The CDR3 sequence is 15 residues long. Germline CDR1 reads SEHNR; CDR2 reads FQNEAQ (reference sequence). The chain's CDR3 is CASRTNRDSYNEQFF. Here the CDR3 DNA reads TGTGCCAGCAGAACAAATCGGGACAGCTACAATGAGCAGTTCTTC.

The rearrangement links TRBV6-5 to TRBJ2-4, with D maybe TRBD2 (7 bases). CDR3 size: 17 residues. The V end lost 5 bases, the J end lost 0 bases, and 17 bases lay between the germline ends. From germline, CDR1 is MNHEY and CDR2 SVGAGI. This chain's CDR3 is CASSHGGSGVAKNIQYF. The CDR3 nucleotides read TGTGCCAGCAGTCACGGGGGGTCAGGGGTAGCCAAAAACATTCAGTACTTC.